This passage covers 25 T cell receptor beta chains from one sample sequenced in a study of cytomegalovirus exposure and HLA in healthy donors. 60 Vbeta and 13 Jbeta primers were used in PCR. The assay was immunoSEQ multiplex PCR, and TCRdb's table has in-frame clones only and misses some. Here the sample spans about 150,000 clones, about 85% being singletons. Source material: PBMCs. Receptors originate from a man in his thirties or forties in good health and CMV-seropositive.

This chain uses TRBV15 with TRBJ1-1; tentatively, D is TRBD1 (6 bases). CDR1 and CDR2 (germline): LNHNV, YYDKDF (reference sequence). V lost 2 bases to trimming and J lost 3 bases, with 13 bases between them. The CDR3 is 15 residues long. The CDR3 bases are TGTGCCACCAGCAGACGGAGGGGGGGGGACACTGAAGCTTTCTTT. It translates to CATSRRRGGDTEAFF.

The J gene is TRBJ1-1, the V gene TRBV5-1; D is ambiguous. Per germline, CDR1 SGHRS and CDR2 YFSETQ. This CDR3 has 14 residues. Trimming stripped 7 bases from V and 1 base from J, with 14 bases between. CDR3 loop: CASSLRTQNTEAFF. Here the CDR3 DNA reads TGCGCCAGCTCCCTGAGGACTCAGAACACTGAAGCTTTCTTT.

V and J are TRBV27 and TRBJ1-1; 8 bases map to TRBD1. Germline values: CDR1 MNHEY, CDR2 SMNVEV (reference sequence). The CDR3 consists of 14 residues. V lost 3 bases to trimming and J lost 3 bases; unmatched junction nucleotides: 3. This chain's CDR3 is CASSFRGQDTEAFF. The CDR3 nucleotides read TGTGCCAGCAGTTTCAGGGGGCAGGACACTGAAGCTTTCTTT.

This clone was detected only a few times. The CDR3 sequence is CASSSDRVTVAGANVLTF. CDR3 coding DNA: TGTGCCAGCAGCTCGGACAGGGTAACAGTCGCTGGGGCCAACGTCCTGACTTTC. The rearrangement links TRBV5-4 to TRBJ2-6, with 8 bases aligning to TRBD1. The CDR3 sequence is 18 residues long. V was pared by 3 bases and J by 2 bases, with 10 bases of the junction left unmatched. Looked up from germline, CDR1 is SGHNT and CDR2 is YYREEE (reference sequence).

V is TRBV4-2 and J is TRBJ2-5; 12 bases match TRBD2. From germline, CDR1 is LGHNA and CDR2 YNFKEQ. The CDR3 covers 18 residues. The V gene end was trimmed by 0 bases and the J gene end by 5 bases; junction bases not matched to a gene: 10. CDR3 in DNA: TGTGCCAGCAGCCAAGAGGCTAGCGGGGGGGCCCCTTATGAGACCCAGTACTTC. Its protein product is CASSQEASGGAPYETQYF.

The rearrangement joins TRBV11-2 to TRBJ2-1, with 8 bases lining up with TRBD2. The CDR3 totals 16 residues. Unmatched junction bases numbered 16, after V lost 1 base and J lost 14 bases. Germline lookup yields CDR1 SGHAT and CDR2 FQNNGV. For the CDR3, the DNA is TGTGCCAGCAGCTTAGTCTCGGGTAGCGGGGTCACGGAGGAGTTCTTC. Translated, it gives CASSLVSGSGVTEEFF.

The chain has TRBV9 and TRBJ1-1; weak D call: TRBD1 (5 bases). Germline V lookup: CDR1 SGDLS, CDR2 YYNGEE. There are 13 residues in the CDR3. Trimming stripped 0 bases from V and 11 bases from J, with 14 bases between. CDR3 protein: CASSVVSGIEAFF. CDR3 nucleotide sequence: TGTGCCAGCAGCGTAGTATCAGGGATTGAGGCTTTCTTT. The entire variable domain, with the rest obtained from reference TRBV9 and TRBJ1-1, is as follows: DSGVTQTPKHLITATGQRVTLRCSPRSGDLSVYWYQQSLDQGLQFLIQYYNGEERAKGNILERFSAQQFPDLHSELNLSSLELGDSALYFCASSVVSGIEAFFGQGTRLTVV.

This clone has just one count. V is TRBV4-2 and J is TRBJ1-5; D ambiguous. The CDR3 spans 13 residues. V was shortened by 0 bases and J by 7 bases, with 7 bases between the two germline ends. Germline V gives CDR1 LGHNA, CDR2 YNFKEQ. The CDR3 here is CASSQDYNQPQHF. As DNA, the CDR3 is TGTGCCAGCAGCCAAGATTACAACCAGCCCCAGCATTTT.

This clone was recorded only once. The CDR3 region has the DNA TGTGCCAGCAGCTCCACAGGGGGCACTGAAGCTTTCTTT. Protein product: CASSSTGGTEAFF. V is TRBV9 and J is TRBJ1-1; 8 bases fit TRBD1. CDR1 is SGDLS and CDR2 is YYNGEE in the germline V gene. The CDR3 consists of 13 residues. V shed 4 bases, J shed 4 bases, and the junction held 3 bases outside the gene matches.

The chain has TRBV29-1 and TRBJ2-7; D is ambiguous. CDR3 size: 12 residues. CDR1 is SQVTM, CDR2 ANQGSEA, per germline. V gave up 4 bases and J gave up 5 bases, with 12 bases separating them. The CDR3 reads CSVVSMPDEQYF. CDR3 in DNA: TGCAGCGTTGTCTCTATGCCGGACGAGCAGTACTTC.

V is TRBV27 and J is TRBJ1-2; 7 nucleotides agree with TRBD1. CDR3 length: 16 residues. CDR1 MNHEY and CDR2 SMNVEV come from the germline V gene (reference sequence). The junction had 6 bases not matched to a gene; V was cut back by 2 bases and J by 0 bases. The CDR3 loop is CASSLSWGQSNYGYTF. The CDR3 nucleotides read TGTGCCAGCAGTTTAAGCTGGGGACAGTCTAACTATGGCTACACCTTC.

This clone came up once. The chain carries TRBV29-1 and TRBJ2-2, with D tentatively TRBD1 (6 bases). The germline V gene encodes CDR1 SQVTM and CDR2 ANQGSEA. Trimming cost V 5 bases and J 3 bases, with 7 bases left between them. The length of the CDR3 is 12 residues. CDR3 DNA: TGCAGCGTTCCAGGGGACACCGGGGAGCTGTTTTTT. It specifies CSVPGDTGELFF.

Details on this clone: This likely traces to a read error, being one base from a far larger clone. Additional DNA sequences in this sample encode the identical CDR3. The chain joins TRBV9 to TRBJ1-1; D unresolved. Germline V gene data show CDR1 as SGDLS and CDR2 as YYNGEE. There are 16 residues in the CDR3. DNA for the CDR3: TGCGCCAGCAGCGTAGTGCCCCCGGGATCGAACACTGAAGCTTTCTTT. Translating gives CASSVVPPGSNTEAFF.

This clone was seen a few times. This chain links TRBV19 with TRBJ2-7; 9 bases match TRBD1. The V segment lost 8 bases and the J segment 2 bases; nucleotides outside the gene matches: 7. The CDR3 runs 14 residues. Germline V CDR1 and CDR2: LNHDA, SQIVND (reference sequence). The DNA for the CDR3 is TGTGCCAGTTCGGACGGGACAGGGACCTACGAGCAGTACTTC. The encoded protein is CASSDGTGTYEQYF.

This rearrangement joins TRBV30 to TRBJ2-3; 9 bases line up with TRBD2. V gave up 3 bases and J gave up 2 bases; unmatched junction bases: 3. This CDR3 is 14 amino acids long. The germline CDR1 and CDR2 sequences are GTSNPN and SVGIG (reference sequence). The CDR3 loop reads CAWSSSGTTDTQYF. In DNA, the CDR3 is TGTGCCTGGAGCTCTAGCGGGACCACAGATACGCAGTATTTT.

This chain uses TRBV7-9 with TRBJ1-1, with TRBD1 identical over 7 bases. V was pared by 1 base and J by 5 bases, with 13 bases of the junction left unmatched. CDR1 SEHNR and CDR2 FQNEAQ come from the germline V gene (reference sequence). The CDR3 has 17 amino acids. CDR3 sequence (DNA): TGTGCCAGCAGCTTAGGATCCCGAGACAGGGATTTAACTGAAGCTTTCTTT. This gives the protein CASSLGSRDRDLTEAFF.

The chain links TRBV12-5 to TRBJ1-5, with no clear D. Between the trimmed V and J ends, which lost 6 bases and 0 bases, there was a span of 12 bases. Per germline, CDR1 LGHNT and CDR2 FRNRAP. The CDR3 runs to 15 residues. For the CDR3, the DNA is TGTGCTAGTGGATCCGGGAGCAGTAGCAATCAGCCCCAGCATTTT. Amino acid sequence: CASGSGSSSNQPQHF.

The chain recombines TRBV6-1 with TRBJ1-2, with 8 bases fitting TRBD1. The ends lost 4 bases at V and 0 bases at J; junction bases unmatched: 7. From germline, CDR1 is MNHNS and CDR2 SASEGT. CDR3 size: 16 residues. The CDR3 DNA is TGTGCCAGCAGTGCAGGGGGCGCTCGGTCTAACTATGGCTACACCTTC. As protein: CASSAGGARSNYGYTF.

V usage is TRBV5-6 and J usage is TRBJ2-7; D gene unclear. This CDR3 comprises 12 residues. V was clipped by 2 bases and J by 1 base, with 4 bases between them. Per germline, CDR1 SGHDT and CDR2 YYEEEE. This chain's CDR3 is CASSLYSYEQYF. The CDR3 DNA is TGTGCCAGCAGCTTATATTCCTACGAGCAGTACTTC.

This sequence joins TRBV30 and TRBJ2-7; no firm D call. Germline assignment: CDR1 GTSNPN and CDR2 SVGIG (reference sequence). CDR3 length equals 12 residues. V gave up 5 bases and J gave up 5 bases, with 13 bases separating them. The CDR3 region is CAWASSPNEQYF. In nucleotides, the CDR3 is TGTGCCTGGGCAAGTTCTCCTAACGAGCAGTACTTC. The whole variable domain, remainder taken from reference TRBV30 and TRBJ2-7, is SQTIHQWPATLVQPVGSPLSLECTVEGTSNPNLYWYRQAAGRGLQLLFYSVGIGQISSEVPQNLSASRPQDRQFILSSKKLLLSDSGFYLCAWASSPNEQYFGPGTRLTVT.

The chain carries TRBV2 and TRBJ2-4; tentative D call: TRBD2 (5 bases). Germline values: CDR1 SNHLY, CDR2 FYNNEI. V lost 4 bases and J 3 bases, leaving 10 bases between the germline ends. This CDR3 is built from 14 residues. The CDR3 DNA is TGTGCCAGCAGTGTGAGGGATAACAAAAACATTCAGTACTTC. Encoded protein: CASSVRDNKNIQYF.

Turning to this clone: Other nucleotide sequences from this sample produce the same CDR3. The chain uses TRBV5-1 and TRBJ2-1; 7 positions agree with TRBD2. The CDR3 is 14 amino acids. Germline values: CDR1 SGHRS, CDR2 YFSETQ. J was trimmed by 5 bases and V by 0 bases; bases with no gene match: 2. CDR3 loop: CASSLEAGHNEQFF. As DNA, the CDR3 is TGCGCCAGCAGCTTGGAAGCGGGGCACAATGAGCAGTTCTTC.

This clone was counted a single time. V gene TRBV5-1 combines with J gene TRBJ1-5; possible D gene TRBD1, 6 bases. The CDR3 contains 15 residues. V shed 4 bases and J shed 2 bases, with 13 bases lying between them. Germline assignment: CDR1 SGHRS and CDR2 YFSETQ. CDR3 region: CASSLSGGRNQPQHF. The CDR3 nucleotides read TGCGCCAGCAGCCTGAGCGGGGGGCGCAATCAGCCCCAGCATTTT.

The rearrangement joins TRBV30 to TRBJ2-5; 10 bases match TRBD1. CDR1 is GTSNPN and CDR2 is SVGIG in the germline V gene (reference sequence). This CDR3 has 12 amino acids. The CDR3 DNA follows: TGTGCTGCCCTCCGGGACAGGGGGACCCAGTACTTC. Its protein product is CAALRDRGTQYF.

As regards this clone: Other DNA sequences in this sample translate to the same CDR3. The rearrangement links TRBV30 to TRBJ1-2; TRBD1 aligns across 9 bases. This CDR3 region has 13 residues. Germline loops: CDR1 GTSNPN, CDR2 SVGIG (reference sequence). V was clipped by 2 bases and J by 8 bases; unmatched bases: 6. Written as DNA, the CDR3 is TGTGCCTGGAGTTCCGGGACAGGGAACGGCTACACCTTC. This sequence encodes CAWSSGTGNGYTF.